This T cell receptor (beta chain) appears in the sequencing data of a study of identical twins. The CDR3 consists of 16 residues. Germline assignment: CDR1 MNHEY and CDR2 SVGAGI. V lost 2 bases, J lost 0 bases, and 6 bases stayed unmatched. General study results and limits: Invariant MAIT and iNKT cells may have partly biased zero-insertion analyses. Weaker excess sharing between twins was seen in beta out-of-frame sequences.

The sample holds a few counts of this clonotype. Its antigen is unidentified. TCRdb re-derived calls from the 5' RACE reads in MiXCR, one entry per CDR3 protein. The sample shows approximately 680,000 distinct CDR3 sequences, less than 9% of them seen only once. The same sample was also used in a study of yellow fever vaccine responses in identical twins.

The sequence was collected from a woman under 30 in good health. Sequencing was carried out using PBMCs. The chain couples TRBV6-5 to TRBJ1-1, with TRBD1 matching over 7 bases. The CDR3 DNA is TGTGCCAGCAGTTACCTTAGACAGGGACTGAACACTGAAGCTTTCTTT. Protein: CASSYLRQGLNTEAFF.